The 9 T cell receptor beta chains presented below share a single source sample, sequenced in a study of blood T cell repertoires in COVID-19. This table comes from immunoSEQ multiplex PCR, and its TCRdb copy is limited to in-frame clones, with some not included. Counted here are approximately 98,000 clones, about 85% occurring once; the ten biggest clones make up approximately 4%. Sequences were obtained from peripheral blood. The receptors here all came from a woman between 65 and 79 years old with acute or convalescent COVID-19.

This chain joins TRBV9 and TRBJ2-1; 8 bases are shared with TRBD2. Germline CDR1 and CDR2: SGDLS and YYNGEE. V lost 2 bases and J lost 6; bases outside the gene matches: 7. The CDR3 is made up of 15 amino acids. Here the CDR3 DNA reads TGTGCCAGCAGCGTCTGGCGGGAGGACAGCAATGAGCAGTTCTTC. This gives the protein CASSVWREDSNEQFF.

CDR3 bases: TGTGCCAGCAGTTACCAGGGGTTGGGCACAGATACGCAGTATTTT. Protein: CASSYQGLGTDTQYF. V usage is TRBV28 and J usage is TRBJ2-3, with D possibly matching TRBD1 (6 bases). CDR3 length: 15 amino acids. Trimming took off 4 bases at V and 1 base at J, with 12 bases between the two ends. The germline CDR1 and CDR2 sequences are MDHEN and SYDVKM.

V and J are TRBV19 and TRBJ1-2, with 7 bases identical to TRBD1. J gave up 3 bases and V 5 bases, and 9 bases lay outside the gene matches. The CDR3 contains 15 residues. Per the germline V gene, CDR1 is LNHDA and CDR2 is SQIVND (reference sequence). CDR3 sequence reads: CASSPGTDAYYGYTF. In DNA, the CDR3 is TGTGCCAGTAGTCCGGGGACAGACGCTTACTATGGCTACACCTTC.

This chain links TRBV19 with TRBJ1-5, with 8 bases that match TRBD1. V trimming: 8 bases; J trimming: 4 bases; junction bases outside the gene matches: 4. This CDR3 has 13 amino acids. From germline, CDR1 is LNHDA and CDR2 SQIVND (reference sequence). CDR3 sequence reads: CASLDRANQPQHF. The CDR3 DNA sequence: TGTGCCAGTTTGGACAGGGCGAATCAGCCCCAGCATTTT. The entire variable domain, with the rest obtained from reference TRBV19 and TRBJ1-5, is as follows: DGGITQSPKYLFRKEGQNVTLSCEQNLNHDAMYWYRQDPGQGLRLIYYSQIVNDFQKGDIAEGYSVSREKKESFPLTVTSAQKNPTAFYLCASLDRANQPQHFGDGTRLSIL.

As DNA, the CDR3 is TGTGCCAGCAGTTACCGGGACAGCTCTAACTATGGCTACACCTTC. This encodes CASSYRDSSNYGYTF. The rearrangement uses TRBV6-5 and TRBJ1-2, with 7 bases identical to TRBD1. This CDR3 is 15 amino acids long. The germline CDR1 and CDR2 sequences are MNHEY and SVGAGI. J gave up 0 bases and V 2 bases, and 3 bases lay outside the gene matches.

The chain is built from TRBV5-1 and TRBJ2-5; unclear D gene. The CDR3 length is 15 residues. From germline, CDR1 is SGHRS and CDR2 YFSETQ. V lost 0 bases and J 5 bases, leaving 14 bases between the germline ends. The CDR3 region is CASSLGLQARETQYF. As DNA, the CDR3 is TGCGCCAGCAGCTTGGGATTGCAGGCCCGGGAGACCCAGTACTTC.

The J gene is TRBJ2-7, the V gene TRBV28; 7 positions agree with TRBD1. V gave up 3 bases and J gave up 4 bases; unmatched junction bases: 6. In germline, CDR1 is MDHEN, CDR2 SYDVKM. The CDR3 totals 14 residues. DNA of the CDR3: TGTGCCAGCAGTTTGTACAGGGGCAGGTACGAGCAGTACTTC. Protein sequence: CASSLYRGRYEQYF.

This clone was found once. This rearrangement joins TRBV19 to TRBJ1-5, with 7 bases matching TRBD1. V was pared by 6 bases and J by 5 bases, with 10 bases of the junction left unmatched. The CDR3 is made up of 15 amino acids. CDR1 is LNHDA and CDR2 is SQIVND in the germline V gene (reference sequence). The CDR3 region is CASSQTGQAHQPQHF. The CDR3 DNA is TGTGCCAGTAGCCAAACCGGACAGGCGCATCAGCCCCAGCATTTT.

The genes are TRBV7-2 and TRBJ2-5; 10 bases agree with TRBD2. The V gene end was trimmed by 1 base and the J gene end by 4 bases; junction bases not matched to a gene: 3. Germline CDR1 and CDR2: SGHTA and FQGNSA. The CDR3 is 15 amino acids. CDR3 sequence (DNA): TGTGCCAGCAGCTTAGGAGCGGGGGGGAGAGAGACCCAGTACTTC. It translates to CASSLGAGGRETQYF. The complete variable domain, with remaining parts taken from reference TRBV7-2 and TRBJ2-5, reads GAGVSQSPSNKVTEKGKDVELRCDPISGHTALYWYRQSLGQGLEFLIYFQGNSAPDKSGLPSDRFSAERTGGSVSTLTIQRTQQEDSAVYLCASSLGAGGRETQYFGPGTRLLVL.